Shown below are 19 T cell receptor beta chains from a single sample sequenced in a study of CD8+ T cells in alopecia areata (dated by TCRdb to 2016 to 2019). Explained via the paper, the time point label denotes: 24 weeks on oral tofacitinib. What this sample's treatment or condition label stands for: oral pan-JAK inhibitor, 5-10 mg twice daily. Preparation of the library involved the immunoSEQ multiplex PCR assay. To provide template for TCR sequencing, every sample had RNA extracted and reverse transcribed into cDNA. Here the immuneACCESS table is served through TCRdb, limited to in-frame sequences with V and J called. Missing clones are a known gap in these copies; in checked studies unresolved V genes cover under half, and the rest lacks a known reason. The sample contains around 290,000 clones, 55% to 70% of them found a single time. The top ten clonotypes cover under 2% of the sample. The sequencing here drew on CD4+ T cells sorted from blood, taken at week 24, from a patient treated with tofacitinib. These receptor sequences come from a human donor with alopecia areata.

V and J are TRBV30 and TRBJ1-5; D perhaps matches TRBD1 (6 bases). The germline CDR1 and CDR2 sequences are GTSNPN and SVGIG (reference sequence). The CDR3 has 13 residues. V shed 6 bases and J shed 4 bases, with 13 bases lying between them. The CDR3 spells CACSGVGNQPQHF. Written as DNA, the CDR3 is TGTGCCTGCTCAGGGGTCGGGAATCAGCCCCAGCATTTT.

This chain connects TRBV5-4 to TRBJ2-3; TRBD1 aligns across 7 bases. Germline V lookup: CDR1 SGHNT, CDR2 YYREEE (reference sequence). Unmatched junction bases numbered 13, after V lost 4 bases and J lost 5 bases. The CDR3 extends over 16 amino acids. The CDR3 here is CASSLGTVDPQDTQYF. CDR3 DNA: TGTGCCAGCAGCCTGGGGACAGTCGACCCCCAAGATACGCAGTATTTT.

In nucleotides, the CDR3 is TGTGCCAGCAGCTCCCGGGACAGTTATGATACGCAGTATTTT. Encoded protein: CASSSRDSYDTQYF. The rearrangement links TRBV7-9 to TRBJ2-3; 7 bases align to TRBD1. The CDR3 has 14 amino acids. With V trimmed by 4 bases and J by 6 bases, 7 bases remained unmatched. The V gene's germline CDR1 is SEHNR and CDR2 FQNEAQ (reference sequence).

The chain employs TRBV4-1 and TRBJ2-1; 11 nucleotides agree with TRBD2. V was pared by 3 bases and J by 7 bases, with 20 bases of the junction left unmatched. The CDR3 sequence is 20 residues long. Germline V lookup: CDR1 MGHRA, CDR2 YSYEKL. Here the CDR3 DNA reads TGCGCCAGCAGCCATCAAGCCCGACGGACTAGCGGGTATTCGTCGAATGAGCAGTTCTTC. It yields the protein CASSHQARRTSGYSSNEQFF.

This clone was detected once. The chain has TRBV30 and TRBJ2-7; 8 nucleotides align to TRBD2. This CDR3 is built from 14 residues. With 7 bases clipped from V and 2 bases from J, the junction kept 10 bases outside the gene matches. Germline CDR1 GTSNPN, CDR2 SVGIG (reference sequence). CDR3 loop: CASDPGGRPYEQYF. CDR3 sequence (DNA): TGTGCCTCCGACCCGGGGGGGCGCCCCTACGAGCAGTACTTC.

The chain recombines TRBV30 with TRBJ1-1; the D gene is possibly TRBD1 (6 bases). The germline V gene encodes CDR1 GTSNPN and CDR2 SVGIG (reference sequence). CDR3 length equals 17 residues. Trimming cost V 0 bases and J 1 base, with 18 bases left between them. Here the CDR3 reads CAWSVRRGGGWNTEAFF. CDR3 in DNA: TGTGCCTGGAGTGTACGTAGGGGGGGCGGATGGAACACTGAAGCTTTCTTT.

The chain combines TRBV7-2 with TRBJ2-6; D is undetermined. The ends were cut back, 5 bases at V and 0 bases at J, with 8 bases in the middle. CDR3 length: 15 amino acids. CDR1 is SGHTA and CDR2 is FQGNSA in the germline V gene. CDR3 sequence reads: CASSGYISGANVLTF. The CDR3 DNA reads TGTGCCAGCAGCGGTTACATCTCTGGGGCCAACGTCCTGACTTTC.

The chain combines TRBV5-1 with TRBJ2-7; possibly TRBD1 for D (6 bases). Trimming took 1 base from V and 6 from J, leaving 11 bases between them. Germline CDR1 is SGHRS and CDR2 is YFSETQ. This CDR3 is 13 amino acids long. CDR3 sequence reads: CASSLMSGAEQYF. CDR3 coding DNA: TGCGCCAGCAGCTTGATGTCAGGGGCCGAGCAGTACTTC.

This chain connects TRBV30 to TRBJ2-5; D is unclear. The CDR3 runs 12 residues. The germline CDR1 and CDR2 sequences are GTSNPN and SVGIG (reference sequence). Trimming left V 4 bases short and J 10 bases short, with 16 bases between. CDR3 loop: CAWNLPPRHQYF. The CDR3 DNA sequence: TGTGCCTGGAATCTGCCCCCGAGGCACCAGTACTTC.

The V call is TRBV13, the J call TRBJ2-7; a possible D gene is TRBD1 (6 bases). Trimming removed 5 bases from V and 5 bases from J, with 16 bases in between. This CDR3 region has 14 residues. The V gene's germline CDR1 is PRHDT and CDR2 FYEKMQ (reference sequence). The CDR3 loop is CASSPLTGSHEQYF. The CDR3 nucleotides read TGTGCCAGCAGCCCGCTGACAGGATCCCACGAGCAGTACTTC.

V gene TRBV5-1 combines with J gene TRBJ1-1; no clear D. Germline lookup yields CDR1 SGHRS and CDR2 YFSETQ. This CDR3 is built from 13 residues. The ends were cut back, 2 bases at V and 1 base at J, with 6 bases in the middle. The CDR3 region has the DNA TGCGCCAGCAGCTTCGAGGGGAACACTGAAGCTTTCTTT. The encoded protein is CASSFEGNTEAFF.

V usage is TRBV29-1 and J usage is TRBJ1-1, with D maybe TRBD1 (5 bases). Trimming stripped 3 bases from V and 5 bases from J, with 16 bases between. The CDR3 is 14 amino acids. CDR1 and CDR2 (germline): SQVTM, ANQGSEA. In DNA form, the CDR3 reads TGCAGCGTTGAGGGACGGCAGCAGTTTACTGAAGCTTTCTTT. It translates to CSVEGRQQFTEAFF.

This sequence joins TRBV6-1 and TRBJ1-5, with D unresolved. Trimming removed 5 bases from V and 1 base from J, with 6 bases in between. Per germline, CDR1 MNHNS and CDR2 SASEGT. The CDR3 length is 13 residues. Written as DNA, the CDR3 is TGTGCCAGCAGTTTCCGAAGCAATCAGCCCCAGCATTTT. It codes for CASSFRSNQPQHF.

In this sample, this clone turned up many times. The identical CDR3 is also encoded by other nucleotide sequences in the sample. The chain carries TRBV28 and TRBJ2-1; D is uncertain. There are 15 residues in the CDR3. V lost 2 bases and J 0 bases, leaving 8 bases between the germline ends. Germline CDR1 reads MDHEN; CDR2 reads SYDVKM. The chain's CDR3 is CASSLVSVSYNEQFF. The CDR3 region has the DNA TGTGCCAGCAGTTTAGTTTCGGTCTCCTACAATGAGCAGTTCTTC.

The chain employs TRBV5-6 and TRBJ1-6; D call uncertain. The CDR3 runs 16 residues. The germline V gene has CDR1 SGHDT and CDR2 YYEEEE. The ends were cut back, 3 bases at V and 2 bases at J, with 12 bases in the middle. CDR3 nucleotide sequence: TGTGCCAGCAGCTCAACGGCGTCCACCTATAATTCACCCCTCCACTTT. This translates into CASSSTASTYNSPLHF.

This clone was seen a handful of times. V usage is TRBV30 and J usage is TRBJ1-2, with 7 bases aligning to TRBD1. Trimming took 3 bases from V and 5 from J; bases not matched to a gene: 15. The CDR3 sequence is 16 residues long. Germline loops: CDR1 GTSNPN, CDR2 SVGIG (reference sequence). The CDR3 is CAWSRRLRQGGYGYTF. Here the CDR3 DNA reads TGTGCCTGGAGCCGACGACTAAGACAGGGAGGGTATGGCTACACCTTC.

This chain connects TRBV5-5 to TRBJ1-2; 7 bases fit TRBD1. After removal of 6 bases from V and 4 bases from J, the junction contained 15 bases not matched to a gene. The CDR3 consists of 16 residues. The V gene's germline CDR1 is SGHKS and CDR2 YYEKEE (reference sequence). CDR3 sequence (DNA): TGTGCCAGCATCCTGACAGGGTATGGGGGACCCTATGGCTACACCTTC. Amino acids: CASILTGYGGPYGYTF. Full variable domain (remainder filled in from reference TRBV5-5 and TRBJ1-2): DAGVTQSPTHLIKTRGQQVTLRCSPISGHKSVSWYQQVLGQGPQFIFQYYEKEERGRGNFPDRFSARQFPNYSSELNVNALLLGDSALYLCASILTGYGGPYGYTFGSGTRLTVV.

V is TRBV27 and J is TRBJ2-7; D may be TRBD1 (6 bases). V shed 0 bases and J shed 2 bases, with 11 bases lying between them. Germline values: CDR1 MNHEY, CDR2 SMNVEV (reference sequence). The CDR3 loop spans 15 amino acids. Written as DNA, the CDR3 is TGTGCCAGCAGTTTATCCGACAGGTCTACCTACGAGCAGTACTTC. Amino acids: CASSLSDRSTYEQYF.

The genes are TRBV7-2 and TRBJ2-4; tentatively, D is TRBD1 (6 bases). Trimming pared 2 bases from V and 4 bases from J, leaving 18 bases between. Germline CDR1 SGHTA, CDR2 FQGNSA. The CDR3 covers 17 residues. CDR3 in DNA: TGTGCCAGCAGCTTACTTCCAGGGGCCCTAGGAAAAAACATTCAGTACTTC. The encoded protein is CASSLLPGALGKNIQYF.